Below, 5 T cell receptor beta chains from the same sample are listed, as sequenced in a study of T cell repertoires in cytomegalovirus infection. MiXCR, applied by TCRdb to the reads, yields one record per CDR3 protein. The sample has 480,000 or so distinct CDR3 sequences; 11% are singletons. Sequences were obtained from PBMCs. The receptors derive from a human donor in good health (CMV status not recorded). Some clones in this sample may be carry-over from other donors' samples.

The chain employs TRBV19 and TRBJ1-1; the match to TRBD1 covers 11 bases. V gave up 3 bases and J gave up 5 bases; unmatched junction bases: 5. Germline V gives CDR1 LNHDA, CDR2 SQIVND (reference sequence). The CDR3 sequence is 15 residues long. This chain's CDR3 is CASSMDRGPGTEAFF. CDR3 bases: TGTGCCAGTAGTATGGACAGGGGGCCTGGAACTGAAGCTTTCTTT.

This clonotype was seen repeatedly, ten times or more. This sequence joins TRBV5-4 and TRBJ1-1; D is perhaps TRBD1 (6 bases). CDR1 is SGHNT, CDR2 YYREEE, per germline (reference sequence). Trimming removed 0 bases from V and 9 bases from J, with 15 bases in between. The CDR3 sequence is 14 residues long. CDR3 in amino acids: CASSLAKEGHKAFF. CDR3 coding DNA: TGTGCCAGCAGCTTGGCGAAGGAGGGACATAAAGCTTTCTTT.

This chain uses TRBV5-1 with TRBJ2-3, with 8 bases lining up with TRBD1. Germline V gives CDR1 SGHRS, CDR2 YFSETQ. The CDR3 spans 15 residues. V lost 5 bases, J lost 1 base, and 6 bases stayed unmatched. The CDR3 reads CASREPGQGTDTQYF. DNA for the CDR3: TGCGCCAGCAGAGAACCGGGACAGGGCACAGATACGCAGTATTTT.

This clonotype was observed a few times. This sequence joins TRBV28 and TRBJ2-6; D unclear. Germline CDR1 is MDHEN and CDR2 is SYDVKM. This CDR3 comprises 15 residues. The V and J ends lost 7 bases and 2 bases respectively, with 12 bases between them. CDR3 nucleotides: TGTGCCAGCACCTCCCCCCCCCCTGGGGCCAACGTCCTGACTTTC. Protein: CASTSPPPGANVLTF.

In its sample, this clonotype was seen many times. This CDR3 is CASSFIMDTQYF. CDR3 sequence (DNA): TGTGCCAGCAGCTTTATCATGGATACGCAGTATTTT. The gene calls are TRBV7-6 and TRBJ2-3; the D is unclear. V shed 3 bases and J shed 6 bases, with 7 bases lying between them. The CDR3 has 12 residues. Looked up from germline, CDR1 is SGHVS and CDR2 is FNYEAQ. Full variable domain (rest looked up from reference TRBV7-6 and TRBJ2-3): GAGVSQSPRYKVTKRGQDVALRCDPISGHVSLYWYRQALGQGPEFLTYFNYEAQQDKSGLPNDRFSAERPEGSISTLTIQRTEQRDSAMYRCASSFIMDTQYFGPGTRLTVL.